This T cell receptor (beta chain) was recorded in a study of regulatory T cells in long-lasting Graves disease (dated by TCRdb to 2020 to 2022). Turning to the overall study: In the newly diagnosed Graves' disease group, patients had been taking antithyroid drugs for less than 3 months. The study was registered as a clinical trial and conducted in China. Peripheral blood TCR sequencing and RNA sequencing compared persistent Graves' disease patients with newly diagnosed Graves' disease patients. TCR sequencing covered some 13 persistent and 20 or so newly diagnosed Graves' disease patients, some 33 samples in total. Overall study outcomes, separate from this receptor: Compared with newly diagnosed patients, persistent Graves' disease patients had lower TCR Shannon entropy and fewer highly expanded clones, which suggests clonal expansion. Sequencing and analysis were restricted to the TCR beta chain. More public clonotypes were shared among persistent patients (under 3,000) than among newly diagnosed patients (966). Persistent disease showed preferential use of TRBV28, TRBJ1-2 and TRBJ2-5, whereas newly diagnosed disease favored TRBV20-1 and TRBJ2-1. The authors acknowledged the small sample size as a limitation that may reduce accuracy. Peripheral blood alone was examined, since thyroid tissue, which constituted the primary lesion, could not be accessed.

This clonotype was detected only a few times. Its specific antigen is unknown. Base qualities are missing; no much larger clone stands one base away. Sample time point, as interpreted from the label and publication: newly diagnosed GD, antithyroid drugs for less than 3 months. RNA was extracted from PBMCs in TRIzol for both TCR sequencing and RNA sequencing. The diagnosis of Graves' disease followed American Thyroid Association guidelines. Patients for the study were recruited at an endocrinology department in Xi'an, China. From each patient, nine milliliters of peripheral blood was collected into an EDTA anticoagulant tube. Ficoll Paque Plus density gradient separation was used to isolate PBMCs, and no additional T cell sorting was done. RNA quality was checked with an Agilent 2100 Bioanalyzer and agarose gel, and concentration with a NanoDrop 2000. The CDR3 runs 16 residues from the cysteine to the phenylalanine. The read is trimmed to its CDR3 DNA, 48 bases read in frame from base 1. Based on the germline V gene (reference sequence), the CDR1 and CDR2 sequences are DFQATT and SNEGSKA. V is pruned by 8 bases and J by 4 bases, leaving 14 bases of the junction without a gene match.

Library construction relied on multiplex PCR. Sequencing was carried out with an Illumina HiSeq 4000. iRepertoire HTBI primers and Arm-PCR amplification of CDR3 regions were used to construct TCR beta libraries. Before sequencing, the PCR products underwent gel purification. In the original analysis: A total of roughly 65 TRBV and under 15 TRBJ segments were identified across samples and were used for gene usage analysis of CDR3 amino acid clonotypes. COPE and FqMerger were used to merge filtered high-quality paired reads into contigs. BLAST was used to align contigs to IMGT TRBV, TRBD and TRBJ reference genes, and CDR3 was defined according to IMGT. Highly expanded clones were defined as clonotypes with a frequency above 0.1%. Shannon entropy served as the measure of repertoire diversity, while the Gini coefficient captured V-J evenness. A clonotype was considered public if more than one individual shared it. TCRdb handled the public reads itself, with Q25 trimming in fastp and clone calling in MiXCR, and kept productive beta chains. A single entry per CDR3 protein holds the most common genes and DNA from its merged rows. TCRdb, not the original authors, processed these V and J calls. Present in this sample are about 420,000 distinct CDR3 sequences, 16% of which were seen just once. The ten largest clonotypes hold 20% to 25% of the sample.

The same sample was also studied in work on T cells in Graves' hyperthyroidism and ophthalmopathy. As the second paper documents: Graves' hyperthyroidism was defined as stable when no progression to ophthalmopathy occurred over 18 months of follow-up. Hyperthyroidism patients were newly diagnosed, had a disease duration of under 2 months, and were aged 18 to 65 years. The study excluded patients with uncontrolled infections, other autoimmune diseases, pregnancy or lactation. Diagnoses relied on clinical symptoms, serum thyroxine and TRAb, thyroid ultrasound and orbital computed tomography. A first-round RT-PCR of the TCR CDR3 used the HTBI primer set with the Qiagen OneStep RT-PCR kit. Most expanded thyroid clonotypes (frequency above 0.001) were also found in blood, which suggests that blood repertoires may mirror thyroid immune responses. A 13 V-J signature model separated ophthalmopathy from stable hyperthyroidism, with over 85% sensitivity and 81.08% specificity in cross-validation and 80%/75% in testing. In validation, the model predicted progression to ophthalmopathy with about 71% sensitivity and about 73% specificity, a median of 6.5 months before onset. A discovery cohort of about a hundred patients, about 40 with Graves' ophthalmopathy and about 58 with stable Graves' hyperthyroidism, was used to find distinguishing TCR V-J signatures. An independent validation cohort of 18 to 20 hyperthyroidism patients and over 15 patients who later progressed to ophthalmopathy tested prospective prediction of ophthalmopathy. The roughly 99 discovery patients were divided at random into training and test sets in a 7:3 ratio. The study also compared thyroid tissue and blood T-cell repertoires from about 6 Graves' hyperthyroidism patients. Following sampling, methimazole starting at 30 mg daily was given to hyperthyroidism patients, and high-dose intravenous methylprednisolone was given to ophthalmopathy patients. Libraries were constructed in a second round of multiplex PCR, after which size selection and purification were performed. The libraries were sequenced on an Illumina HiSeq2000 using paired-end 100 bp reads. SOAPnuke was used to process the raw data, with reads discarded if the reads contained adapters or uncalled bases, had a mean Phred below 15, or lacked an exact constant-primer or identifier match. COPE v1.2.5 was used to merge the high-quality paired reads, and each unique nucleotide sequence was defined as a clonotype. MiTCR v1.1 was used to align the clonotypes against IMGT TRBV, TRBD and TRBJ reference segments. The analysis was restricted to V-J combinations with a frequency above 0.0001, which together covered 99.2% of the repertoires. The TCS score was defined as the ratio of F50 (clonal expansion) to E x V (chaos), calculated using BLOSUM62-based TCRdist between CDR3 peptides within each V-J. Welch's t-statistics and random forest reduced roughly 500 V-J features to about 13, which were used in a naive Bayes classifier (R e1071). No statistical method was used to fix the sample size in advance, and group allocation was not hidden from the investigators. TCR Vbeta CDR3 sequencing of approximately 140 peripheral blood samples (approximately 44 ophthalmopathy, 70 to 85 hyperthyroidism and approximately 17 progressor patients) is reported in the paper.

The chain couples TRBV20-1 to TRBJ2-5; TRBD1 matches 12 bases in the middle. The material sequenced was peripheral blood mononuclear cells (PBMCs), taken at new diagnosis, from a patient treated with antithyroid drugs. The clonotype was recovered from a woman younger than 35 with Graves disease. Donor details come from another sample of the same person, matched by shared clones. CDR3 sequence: CSNPGQGASLGETQYF. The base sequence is TGCAGTAACCCGGGACAGGGGGCGTCATTAGGAGAGACCCAGTACTTC.